The rows below give T cell receptor beta chains drawn from one sample of a study of STAT5B mutations in CD4+ large granular lymphocyte leukemia. TCRdb keeps only in-frame clones here, not all; method: immunoSEQ multiplex PCR. The sample includes roughly 40,000 clones, approximately 83% of them seen just once. Sequencing input: CD4+ T cells from blood buffy coats. The receptors derive from a human donor in good health. Each CDR3 is given with its conserved first and last residue. A D gene is named only where the DNA matches it firmly. Not all rows give a size; the values are once, few, many and, for expanded clones, a class.

V gene: TRBV5-1
clone size: once
D gene: TRBD2
J gene: TRBJ2-3
CDR3 length: 16
CDR3 protein: CASSLLSSGSTDTQYF
CDR3 DNA: TGCGCCAGCAGCTTGCTCTCTAGCGGGAGCACAGATACGCAGTATTTT

V gene: TRBV7-8
clone size: -
D gene: TRBD1
J gene: TRBJ2-7
CDR3 length: 15
CDR3 protein: CASSFVGTGGAEQYF
CDR3 DNA: TGTGCCAGCAGCTTCGTCGGGACAGGGGGGGCCGAGCAGTACTTC

V gene: TRBV27
clone size: -
D gene: -
J gene: TRBJ2-2
CDR3 length: 15
CDR3 protein: CASRSGGAGTGELFF
CDR3 DNA: TGTGCCAGCAGGTCGGGGGGCGCGGGCACCGGGGAGCTGTTTTTT

V gene: TRBV5-6
clone size: -
D gene: -
J gene: TRBJ2-2
CDR3 length: 15
CDR3 protein: CASSPAGLNTGELFF
CDR3 DNA: TGTGCCAGCAGCCCGGCGGGGCTAAACACCGGGGAGCTGTTTTTT

V gene: TRBV28
clone size: -
D gene: TRBD1
J gene: TRBJ2-7
CDR3 length: 14
CDR3 protein: CASRTGTVAYEQYF
CDR3 DNA: TGTGCCAGCAGGACCGGGACAGTCGCCTACGAGCAGTACTTC

V gene: TRBV6-1
clone size: -
D gene: -
J gene: TRBJ2-3
CDR3 length: 14
CDR3 protein: CASNEGLATDTQYF
CDR3 DNA: TGTGCCAGCAATGAGGGCCTTGCCACAGATACGCAGTATTTT

V gene: TRBV18
clone size: -
D gene: -
J gene: TRBJ2-6
CDR3 length: 14
CDR3 protein: CASSPAGGANVLTF
CDR3 DNA: TGTGCCAGCTCACCAGCAGGTGGGGCCAACGTCCTGACTTTC

V gene: TRBV7-9
clone size: -
D gene: TRBD1
J gene: TRBJ2-5
CDR3 length: 17
CDR3 protein: CASSLGGTGSTQETQYF
CDR3 DNA: TGTGCCAGCAGCTTAGGGGGGACAGGCTCCACACAAGAGACCCAGTACTTC

V gene: TRBV7-2
clone size: -
D gene: TRBD1
J gene: TRBJ1-2
CDR3 length: 17
CDR3 protein: CARTLRTGTNANYGYTF
CDR3 DNA: TGTGCCAGAACATTACGGACAGGGACCAATGCTAACTATGGCTACACCTTC

V gene: TRBV5-1
clone size: -
D gene: TRBD2
J gene: TRBJ2-1
CDR3 length: 15
CDR3 protein: CASSLGREVYNEQFF
CDR3 DNA: TGCGCCAGCAGCTTGGGGCGGGAGGTTTACAATGAGCAGTTCTTC

V gene: TRBV13
clone size: few
D gene: -
J gene: TRBJ2-5
CDR3 length: 10
CDR3 protein: CASGRETQYF
CDR3 DNA: TGTGCCAGCGGCAGGGAGACCCAGTACTTC

V gene: TRBV2
clone size: -
D gene: -
J gene: TRBJ1-5
CDR3 length: 15
CDR3 protein: CASRGAGAGDQPQHF
CDR3 DNA: TGTGCCAGCAGGGGAGCGGGGGCGGGAGACCAGCCCCAGCATTTT

V gene: TRBV4-1
clone size: -
D gene: TRBD2
J gene: TRBJ2-7
CDR3 length: 17
CDR3 protein: CASSQAPLAGGIHEQYF
CDR3 DNA: TGCGCCAGCAGCCAAGCCCCGCTAGCGGGAGGTATCCACGAGCAGTACTTC

V gene: TRBV19
clone size: -
D gene: -
J gene: TRBJ1-2
CDR3 length: 15
CDR3 protein: CASSLRPSVGYGYTF
CDR3 DNA: TGTGCCAGTAGTCTCCGTCCGTCCGTGGGCTATGGCTACACCTTC

V gene: TRBV11-3
clone size: -
D gene: -
J gene: TRBJ2-3
CDR3 length: 16
CDR3 protein: CASSLGRTPSTDTQYF
CDR3 DNA: TGTGCCAGCAGCTTAGGTAGGACGCCTAGCACAGATACGCAGTATTTT

V gene: TRBV5-1
clone size: -
D gene: -
J gene: TRBJ2-5
CDR3 length: 14
CDR3 protein: CASSLVGLQETQYF
CDR3 DNA: TGCGCCAGCAGCTTGGTGGGACTCCAAGAGACCCAGTACTTC

V gene: TRBV7-6
clone size: -
D gene: -
J gene: TRBJ1-3
CDR3 length: 15
CDR3 protein: CASSLVGSQGNTIYF
CDR3 DNA: TGTGCCAGCAGCTTAGTTGGTTCCCAGGGGAACACCATATATTTT

V gene: TRBV29-1
clone size: -
D gene: TRBD1
J gene: TRBJ1-2
CDR3 length: 15
CDR3 protein: CSVWHRGSGNYGYTF
CDR3 DNA: TGCAGCGTGTGGCACAGGGGGTCCGGGAACTATGGCTACACCTTC

V gene: TRBV14
clone size: -
D gene: TRBD2
J gene: TRBJ2-5
CDR3 length: 18
CDR3 protein: CASSPRRTSGSLQETQYF
CDR3 DNA: TGTGCCAGCAGCCCTAGGAGGACTAGCGGGAGCCTACAAGAGACCCAGTACTTC

V gene: TRBV6-5
clone size: -
D gene: -
J gene: TRBJ2-7
CDR3 length: 11
CDR3 protein: CASSYGVKQYF
CDR3 DNA: TGTGCCAGCAGTTACGGGGTAAAGCAGTACTTC

V gene: TRBV5-1
clone size: -
D gene: TRBD2
J gene: TRBJ2-5
CDR3 length: 14
CDR3 protein: CASRAGTSRETQYF
CDR3 DNA: TGCGCCAGCAGGGCCGGGACTAGTCGTGAGACCCAGTACTTC

V gene: TRBV7-6
clone size: -
D gene: TRBD2
J gene: TRBJ2-5
CDR3 length: 17
CDR3 protein: CASSLLAGAGDQETQYF
CDR3 DNA: TGTGCCAGCAGCTTGTTAGCGGGAGCGGGGGACCAAGAGACCCAGTACTTC

V gene: TRBV6-6
clone size: -
D gene: TRBD1
J gene: TRBJ2-2
CDR3 length: 13
CDR3 protein: CAGQGSGGGELFF
CDR3 DNA: TGTGCCGGACAGGGGTCGGGAGGCGGGGAGCTGTTTTTT

V gene: TRBV29-1
clone size: -
D gene: -
J gene: TRBJ1-1
CDR3 length: 16
CDR3 protein: CSVGRGEGAMNTEAFF
CDR3 DNA: TGCAGCGTTGGACGCGGGGAAGGCGCGATGAACACTGAAGCTTTCTTT

V gene: TRBV7-9
clone size: once
D gene: -
J gene: TRBJ1-5
CDR3 length: 13
CDR3 protein: CASSRTADQPQHF
CDR3 DNA: TGTGCCAGCAGCCGGACAGCAGACCAGCCCCAGCATTTT

V gene: TRBV7-9
clone size: -
D gene: -
J gene: TRBJ1-4
CDR3 length: 17
CDR3 protein: CASSPRGGAKTNEKLFF
CDR3 DNA: TGTGCCAGCAGCCCCCGCGGGGGGGCTAAGACTAATGAAAAACTGTTTTTT

V gene: TRBV19
clone size: -
D gene: TRBD2
J gene: TRBJ2-7
CDR3 length: 18
CDR3 protein: CASSQAGGPTSSRDEQYF
CDR3 DNA: TGTGCCAGTAGTCAAGCGGGAGGGCCTACTTCGAGTCGGGACGAGCAGTACTTC

V gene: TRBV9
clone size: -
D gene: -
J gene: TRBJ1-1
CDR3 length: 14
CDR3 protein: CASSVDYFNTEAFF
CDR3 DNA: TGTGCCAGCAGCGTAGATTATTTTAACACTGAAGCTTTCTTT

V gene: TRBV6-1
clone size: -
D gene: -
J gene: TRBJ1-1
CDR3 length: 13
CDR3 protein: CATRSEMNTEAFF
CDR3 DNA: TGTGCCACTAGGTCAGAGATGAACACTGAAGCTTTCTTT

V gene: TRBV7-6
clone size: -
D gene: -
J gene: TRBJ1-4
CDR3 length: 15
CDR3 protein: CASSPTTGIGEKLFF
CDR3 DNA: TGTGCCAGCAGCCCAACAACAGGGATAGGTGAAAAACTGTTTTTT

V gene: TRBV27
clone size: -
D gene: -
J gene: TRBJ2-1
CDR3 length: 14
CDR3 protein: CASKEGGSYNEQFF
CDR3 DNA: TGTGCCAGCAAAGAAGGGGGCTCCTACAATGAGCAGTTCTTC

V gene: TRBV28
clone size: -
D gene: -
J gene: TRBJ1-5
CDR3 length: 14
CDR3 protein: CASSLSGENQPQHF
CDR3 DNA: TGTGCCAGCAGTTTGTCAGGGGAAAATCAGCCCCAGCATTTT

V gene: TRBV7-9
clone size: -
D gene: -
J gene: TRBJ2-5
CDR3 length: 16
CDR3 protein: CASSLGLAGPWETQYF
CDR3 DNA: TGTGCCAGCAGCTTAGGACTGGCAGGGCCGTGGGAGACCCAGTACTTC

V gene: TRBV7-9
clone size: -
D gene: -
J gene: TRBJ2-6
CDR3 length: 18
CDR3 protein: CASSIAGQGPSGANVLTF
CDR3 DNA: TGTGCCAGCAGCATCGCGGGGCAGGGTCCCTCTGGGGCCAACGTCCTGACTTTC

V gene: TRBV19
clone size: -
D gene: TRBD1
J gene: TRBJ1-1
CDR3 length: 15
CDR3 protein: CASSILGTGNTEAFF
CDR3 DNA: TGTGCCAGTAGTATTCTAGGGACAGGGAACACTGAAGCTTTCTTT

V gene: TRBV5-1
clone size: -
D gene: -
J gene: TRBJ1-2
CDR3 length: 12
CDR3 protein: CASSLGGYGYTF
CDR3 DNA: TGCGCCAGCAGCTTGGGCGGCTATGGCTACACCTTC

V gene: TRBV19
clone size: -
D gene: -
J gene: TRBJ2-1
CDR3 length: 13
CDR3 protein: CASSIRGYNEQFF
CDR3 DNA: TGTGCCAGTAGTATAAGGGGGTACAATGAGCAGTTCTTC

V gene: TRBV7-2
clone size: medium-sized
D gene: TRBD1
J gene: TRBJ1-1
CDR3 length: 15
CDR3 protein: CASRLSGRGLTEAFF
CDR3 DNA: TGTGCCAGCAGGCTCTCCGGCAGGGGGCTTACTGAAGCTTTCTTT

V gene: TRBV5-1
clone size: -
D gene: -
J gene: TRBJ1-1
CDR3 length: 14
CDR3 protein: CASSPLGGNTEAFF
CDR3 DNA: TGCGCCAGCAGCCCGCTAGGGGGGAACACTGAAGCTTTCTTT

V gene: TRBV10-3
clone size: -
D gene: -
J gene: TRBJ1-2
CDR3 length: 15
CDR3 protein: CAISSDRLRGYGYTF
CDR3 DNA: TGTGCCATCAGTTCTGACAGGTTGAGGGGCTATGGCTACACCTTC

V gene: TRBV19
clone size: -
D gene: TRBD2
J gene: TRBJ2-3
CDR3 length: 17
CDR3 protein: CASSDRALAGESDTQYF
CDR3 DNA: TGTGCCAGTAGCGACCGCGCCCTAGCGGGAGAGTCCGATACGCAGTATTTT

V gene: TRBV30
clone size: once
D gene: -
J gene: TRBJ1-1
CDR3 length: 12
CDR3 protein: CAWSVPVPEAFF
CDR3 DNA: TGTGCCTGGAGTGTACCGGTCCCTGAAGCTTTCTTT

V gene: TRBV7-6
clone size: -
D gene: TRBD2
J gene: TRBJ2-7
CDR3 length: 19
CDR3 protein: CASSPVLRTSGRGPYEQYF
CDR3 DNA: TGTGCCAGCAGCCCAGTATTACGGACTAGCGGTCGAGGACCCTACGAGCAGTACTTC

V gene: TRBV5-1
clone size: -
D gene: -
J gene: TRBJ2-2
CDR3 length: 18
CDR3 protein: CASSIRGRSGRNTGELFF
CDR3 DNA: TGCGCCAGCAGCATAAGGGGTAGAAGCGGGCGGAACACCGGGGAGCTGTTTTTT

V gene: TRBV10-3
clone size: -
D gene: TRBD2
J gene: TRBJ2-7
CDR3 length: 14
CDR3 protein: CAISELAGADEQYF
CDR3 DNA: TGTGCCATCAGTGAACTAGCGGGAGCTGACGAGCAGTACTTC

V gene: TRBV11-3
clone size: -
D gene: -
J gene: TRBJ2-1
CDR3 length: 16
CDR3 protein: CASSLGTGSSYNEQFF
CDR3 DNA: TGTGCCAGCAGCTTAGGTACCGGGAGCTCCTACAATGAGCAGTTCTTC

V gene: TRBV12-1
clone size: -
D gene: -
J gene: TRBJ2-1
CDR3 length: 13
CDR3 protein: CASSPRLAFEQFF
CDR3 DNA: TGTGCCAGCAGCCCCCGACTAGCTTTTGAGCAGTTCTTC

V gene: TRBV5-4
clone size: -
D gene: TRBD1
J gene: TRBJ2-2
CDR3 length: 16
CDR3 protein: CASSLSTTGHTGELFF
CDR3 DNA: TGTGCCAGCAGCTTGTCCACGACAGGGCACACCGGGGAGCTGTTTTTT